This T cell receptor (beta chain) was documented in a study of blood T cell repertoires in COVID-19. Germline loops: CDR1 SEHNR, CDR2 FQNEAQ (reference sequence). CDR3 size: 12 residues. The junction had 5 bases not matched to a gene; V was cut back by 5 bases and J by 7 bases. Measured with immunoSEQ multiplex PCR; TCRdb has only the in-frame clones, and not every one. In the table there are about 200,000 clones, about 91% of which are singletons. The specimen was PBMCs or T cells enriched from blood (not recorded which). The sequence was collected from a woman in her thirties or forties with acute COVID-19. The chain recombines TRBV7-9 with TRBJ2-7; 7 bases fit TRBD2. The CDR3 sequence: CASSQGLIEQYF. In DNA form, the CDR3 reads TGTGCCAGCAGCCAGGGACTAATAGAGCAGTACTTC.